The clone carrying this T cell receptor beta chain was found once. V lost 0 bases and J lost 5; bases outside the gene matches: 7. Germline CDR1 reads SGHRS; CDR2 reads YFSETQ. The CDR3 is 15 residues long. Repertoires were generated with immunoSEQ multiplex PCR, while TCRdb's copy carries only in-frame clones and drops some. The sample shows tens of thousands of clones, 90% of them seen only once. The data are from a study of blood T cell repertoires in COVID-19. The clonotype comes from a man between 60 and 75 years old with active or convalescent COVID-19. Sequences were obtained from peripheral blood. This sequence joins TRBV5-1 and TRBJ2-7; 8 bases agree with TRBD1. DNA of the CDR3: TGCGCCAGCAGCTTGGTGGGGCAGGGGGCGCACGAGCAGTACTTC. Its protein product is CASSLVGQGAHEQYF.